Presented here are 13 T cell receptor beta chains from one specimen sequenced in a study of CD4+ T cells in melanoma. The table came from immunoSEQ multiplex PCR; TCRdb's copy has only in-frame clones and leaves some out. Counted here are 110,000 to 150,000 clones, nearly 95% occurring once; the ten biggest clones make up roughly 1.4%. The receptors were gathered from a human donor with melanoma.

This rearrangement joins TRBV11-2 to TRBJ2-1; D possibly corresponds to TRBD2 (5 bases). CDR3 size: 15 residues. Trimming removed 5 bases at V and 0 bases at J, with 11 bases between. Germline CDR1 and CDR2: SGHAT and FQNNGV. CDR3 protein: CASSEGSYSYNEQFF. CDR3 in DNA: TGTGCCAGCAGCGAGGGTTCGTACTCCTACAATGAGCAGTTCTTC.

This clone was detected once. V and J are TRBV7-9 and TRBJ2-1; tentative D call: TRBD2 (6 bases). Trimming took 4 bases from V and 6 from J, leaving 19 bases between them. CDR3 length equals 16 residues. Per germline, CDR1 SEHNR and CDR2 FQNEAQ (reference sequence). Here the CDR3 reads CASSSPGGSRRNEQFF. DNA for the CDR3: TGTGCCAGCAGCTCCCCCGGGGGTAGCAGGCGCAATGAGCAGTTCTTC. Combining the CDR3 with reference TRBV7-9 and TRBJ2-1 gives the whole variable domain DTGVSQNPRHKITKRGQNVTFRCDPISEHNRLYWYRQTLGQGPEFLTYFQNEAQLEKSRLLSDRFSAERPKGSFSTLEIQRTEQGDSAMYLCASSSPGGSRRNEQFFGPGTRLTVL.

The V call is TRBV18, the J call TRBJ2-5; D is perhaps TRBD2 (5 bases). The CDR3 covers 16 residues. CDR1 is KGHSH, CDR2 LQKENI, per germline. The germline V and J ends were trimmed by 3 bases and 5 bases, with 19 bases remaining between them. The CDR3 DNA follows: TGTGCCAGCTCACCCACAAGCGGCAGATTATCGGAGACCCAGTACTTC. Its translation: CASSPTSGRLSETQYF.

This clone was found once. The chain links TRBV5-1 to TRBJ2-7; D is perhaps TRBD1 or TRBD2 (6 bases each). Trimming left V 0 bases short and J 9 bases short, with 16 bases between. This CDR3 region has 14 residues. CDR1 is SGHRS and CDR2 is YFSETQ in the germline V gene. The CDR3 here is CASSLAAATGAQYF. DNA for the CDR3: TGCGCCAGCAGCTTGGCGGCGGCAACGGGGGCGCAGTACTTC.

This clone was found once. The chain is built from TRBV9 and TRBJ2-2, with no clear D. This CDR3 has 12 amino acids. V lost 1 base, J lost 4 bases, and 2 bases lay in between. From germline, CDR1 is SGDLS and CDR2 YYNGEE. The CDR3 sequence: CASSVFTGELFF. For the CDR3, the DNA is TGTGCCAGCAGCGTATTCACCGGGGAGCTGTTTTTT.

This rearrangement joins TRBV2 to TRBJ1-1, with 8 bases fitting TRBD1. The junction had 9 bases not matched to a gene; V was cut back by 6 bases and J by 3 bases. This CDR3 is 15 amino acids long. From germline, CDR1 is SNHLY and CDR2 FYNNEI. CDR3 sequence reads: CASRKRTGPYTEAFF. CDR3 sequence (DNA): TGTGCCAGCAGGAAACGGACAGGGCCTTACACTGAAGCTTTCTTT.

This sequence joins TRBV5-1 and TRBJ1-3; D possibly corresponds to TRBD1 (6 bases). Germline CDR1 is SGHRS and CDR2 is YFSETQ. The CDR3 length is 14 residues. V was cut by 2 bases and J by 3 bases, with 9 bases left in between. CDR3 sequence (DNA): TGCGCCAGCAGCTTAGGACAGTTTGGAAACACCATATATTTT. Its translation: CASSLGQFGNTIYF. The full variable domain, with the rest looked up from reference TRBV5-1 and TRBJ1-3, is KAGVTQTPRYLIKTRGQQVTLSCSPISGHRSVSWYQQTPGQGLQFLFEYFSETQRNKGNFPGRFSGRQFSNSRSEMNVSTLELGDSALYLCASSLGQFGNTIYFGEGSWLTVV.

This chain links TRBV5-1 with TRBJ1-6, with a weak D call TRBD1 (5 bases). Trimming left V 4 bases short and J 5 bases short, with 10 bases between. Germline values: CDR1 SGHRS, CDR2 YFSETQ. This CDR3 is 14 amino acids long. The chain's CDR3 is CASSPGRDNSPLHF. The DNA for the CDR3 is TGCGCCAGCAGCCCGGGACGGGATAATTCACCCCTCCACTTT. The variable domain in full, with the rest retrieved from reference TRBV5-1 and TRBJ1-6, is KAGVTQTPRYLIKTRGQQVTLSCSPISGHRSVSWYQQTPGQGLQFLFEYFSETQRNKGNFPGRFSGRQFSNSRSEMNVSTLELGDSALYLCASSPGRDNSPLHFGNGTRLTVT.

This clone was counted once. The rearrangement links TRBV5-5 to TRBJ1-1; possibly TRBD1 for D (6 bases). Germline V gene lookup returns CDR1 SGHKS and CDR2 YYEKEE (reference sequence). V gave up 4 bases and J gave up 5 bases, with 15 bases separating them. The CDR3 is made up of 14 amino acids. The CDR3 loop reads CASSRRGLGTEAFF. In DNA, the CDR3 is TGTGCCAGCAGCCGCAGGGGATTGGGAACTGAAGCTTTCTTT.

In DNA form, the CDR3 reads TGTGCCAGCTCCCGCGGTTCACATTCCGAAAACATTCAGTACTTC. This codes for CASSRGSHSENIQYF. The J gene is TRBJ2-4, the V gene TRBV18; D is undetermined. The CDR3 is 15 amino acids. V lost 6 bases to trimming and J lost 5 bases, with 17 bases between them. Germline V CDR1 and CDR2: KGHSH, LQKENI.

This chain connects TRBV7-9 to TRBJ2-7, with D hard to call. Per germline, CDR1 SEHNR and CDR2 FQNEAQ (reference sequence). The CDR3 contains 12 residues. V dropped 5 bases and J dropped 3 bases, with 8 bases sitting between them. This CDR3 reads CASSVGGYEQYF. Written as DNA, the CDR3 is TGTGCCAGCAGCGTCGGTGGCTACGAGCAGTACTTC.

The chain joins TRBV1 to TRBJ1-5. TRBV1 is marked as a pseudogene. The CDR3 has 13 residues. The CDR3 region has the DNA TGCACCAGCAGCCTTCGTCCCAATCAGCCCCAGCATTTT. This sequence encodes CTSSLRPNQPQHF.

This chain uses TRBV5-1 with TRBJ1-1; D remains ambiguous. This CDR3 has 15 residues. Germline V gene lookup returns CDR1 SGHRS and CDR2 YFSETQ. V was clipped by 0 bases and J by 4 bases, with 13 bases between them. CDR3 nucleotide sequence: TGCGCCAGCAGCTTGGACCCCCCGTCGATCACTGAAGCTTTCTTT. It is translated as CASSLDPPSITEAFF.